This T cell receptor (beta chain) was profiled in a study of T cells in Graves' hyperthyroidism and ophthalmopathy. The CDR3 spans 16 residues. V was clipped by 0 bases and J by 6 bases; unmatched bases: 7. CDR1 is SGDLS, CDR2 YYNGEE, per germline. RNA transcripts gave rise to amplified TCR beta CDR3 regions. HTBI primers were the set used in a first-round RT-PCR of the TCR CDR3. TCRdb analysed the multiplex PCR reads with MiXCR anew, one entry per CDR3 protein. The sample includes hundreds of thousands of distinct CDR3 sequences, 38% of them seen just once. The study enrolled patients aged 18 to 65 with newly diagnosed hyperthyroidism of under 2 months' duration. Each diagnosis was grounded in clinical symptoms, serum thyroxine and TRAb, thyroid ultrasound, and orbital computed tomography. The PBMCs were taken from approximately 9 ml of fresh peripheral blood. Whole-study results and caveats: Ophthalmopathy cases were set apart from stable hyperthyroidism by a 13 V-J model.

The table lists this clonotype with many counts. Its antigen is still unknown. V gene TRBV9 combines with J gene TRBJ2-7, with 12 positions matching TRBD1. This TCR was sampled from a man aged 18 to 29 with Graves' hyperthyroidism. The sequencing sample was made of blood. The CDR3 DNA is TGTGCCAGCAGCGTAGCGGCGGGACAGGGGGCGCGCGAGCAGTACTTC. It codes for CASSVAAGQGAREQYF. Based on the CDR3 plus reference TRBV9 and TRBJ2-7, the full variable domain is DSGVTQTPKHLITATGQRVTLRCSPRSGDLSVYWYQQSLDQGLQFLIQYYNGEERAKGNILERFSAQQFPDLHSELNLSSLELGDSALYFCASSVAAGQGAREQYFGPGTRLTVT.